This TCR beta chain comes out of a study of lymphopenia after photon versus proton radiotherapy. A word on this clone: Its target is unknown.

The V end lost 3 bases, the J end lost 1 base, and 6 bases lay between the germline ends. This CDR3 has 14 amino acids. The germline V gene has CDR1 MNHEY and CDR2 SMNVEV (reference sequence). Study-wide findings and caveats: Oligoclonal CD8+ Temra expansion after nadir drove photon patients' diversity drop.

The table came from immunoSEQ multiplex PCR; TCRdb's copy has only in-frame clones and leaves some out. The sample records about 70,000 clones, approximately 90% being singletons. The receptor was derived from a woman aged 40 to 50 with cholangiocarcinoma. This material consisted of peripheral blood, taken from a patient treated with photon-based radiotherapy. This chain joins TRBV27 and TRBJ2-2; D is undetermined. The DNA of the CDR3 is TGTGCCAGCAGTTTGGGATTGAACACCGGGGAGCTGTTTTTT. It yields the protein CASSLGLNTGELFF.